This is a list of T cell receptor beta chains from one sample in a study of beta chain features in type 1 diabetes. TCRdb's copy holds only in-frame clones and misses some; the assay was immunoSEQ multiplex PCR. Here the sample spans approximately 170,000 clones, approximately 9% being singletons. Material: central memory CD4+ T cells from blood. Every receptor here comes from a woman aged 18-29 years in good health. CDR3s include the opening cysteine and the closing phenylalanine or tryptophan. Fields, in order: D gene, clone size, J gene, V gene, CDR3 protein, CDR3 DNA. A D gene is named only where the DNA matches it firmly. Expanded clones are given a class, and other clones once, few, many or no size at all.

>TRBD1|NA|TRBJ1-1|TRBV7-2
CASSPQQGRGTEAFF
TGTGCCAGCAGCCCCCAACAGGGGAGAGGGACTGAAGCTTTCTTT
>NA|NA|TRBJ2-2|TRBV29-1
CSVVPGNTGELFF
TGCAGCGTTGTTCCAGGGAACACCGGGGAGCTGTTTTTT
>NA|few|TRBJ2-1|TRBV10-3
CANGINRGSYNEQFF
TGTGCCAACGGTATTAACCGGGGTTCATACAATGAGCAGTTCTTC
>TRBD1|NA|TRBJ1-5|TRBV5-1
CASSPLGQGEPQHF
TGCGCCAGCAGCCCCCTAGGACAGGGGGAGCCCCAGCATTTT
>NA|NA|TRBJ1-2|TRBV6-1
CASGGHYDAYGYTF
TGTGCCAGCGGGGGACACTACGATGCCTATGGCTACACCTTC
>NA|NA|TRBJ2-3|TRBV4-3
CASSQDRAREADTQYF
TGCGCCAGCAGCCAAGATCGGGCCAGGGAGGCAGATACGCAGTATTTT
>TRBD1|NA|TRBJ1-1|TRBV18
CASSPGTGRSGEAFF
TGTGCCAGCTCACCAGGGACAGGGAGGTCGGGTGAAGCTTTCTTT
>NA|many|TRBJ2-7|TRBV5-1
CASSLAGTNAYEQYF
TGCGCCAGCAGCTTGGCCGGGACAAATGCCTACGAGCAGTACTTC
>TRBD1|few|TRBJ1-6|TRBV2
CASSGGQKGSPLHF
TGTGCCAGCAGTGGGGGACAGAAGGGATCACCCCTCCACTTT
>TRBD1|NA|TRBJ1-2|TRBV6-5
CASSSRGKDYGYTF
TGTGCCAGCAGTTCCAGGGGGAAGGACTATGGCTACACCTTC
>NA|NA|TRBJ2-1|TRBV21-1
CASTPSGGNEQFF
TGTGCCAGCACCCCCTCTGGAGGCAATGAGCAGTTCTTC
>NA|few|TRBJ2-7|TRBV5-4
CASSLESSYEQYF
TGTGCCAGCAGCCTCGAGAGCTCCTACGAGCAGTACTTC
>TRBD1|NA|TRBJ2-7|TRBV30
CAWSGTGGSYEQYF
TGTGCCTGGAGTGGGACAGGGGGTTCCTACGAGCAGTACTTC
>NA|few|TRBJ2-2|TRBV7-2
CASSLRRASGELFF
TGTGCCAGCAGTCTACGCAGGGCCTCCGGGGAGCTGTTTTTT
>NA|many|TRBJ1-4|TRBV19
CASSFQKRTNEKLFF
TGTGCCAGTAGTTTCCAGAAGAGGACTAATGAAAAACTGTTTTTT
>TRBD1|few|TRBJ1-1|TRBV10-3
CASSFGTANTEAFF
TGTGCCAGCAGTTTCGGGACAGCGAACACTGAAGCTTTCTTT
>NA|NA|TRBJ2-2|TRBV9
CASSVNQGQNTGELFF
TGTGCCAGCAGCGTAAACCAGGGGCAAAACACCGGGGAGCTGTTTTTT
>TRBD2|few|TRBJ2-3|TRBV7-8
CASSLVGGTQYF
TGTGCCAGCAGCTTAGTGGGAGGGACGCAGTATTTT
>NA|many|TRBJ2-1|TRBV10-3
CAIRTEAHEQFF
TGTGCCATCAGGACAGAGGCCCATGAGCAGTTCTTC
>NA|few|TRBJ1-2|TRBV18
CASSTRTGNYGYTF
TGTGCCAGCTCAACCAGGACGGGGAACTATGGCTACACCTTC
>NA|many|TRBJ2-4|TRBV2
CASSEARPGLAKNIQYF
TGTGCCAGCAGTGAAGCGCGTCCAGGGCTAGCCAAAAACATTCAGTACTTC
>TRBD1|NA|TRBJ2-4|TRBV2
CASSARQGLNIQYF
TGTGCCAGCAGTGCGCGACAGGGTCTAAACATTCAGTACTTC
>TRBD1|NA|TRBJ2-1|TRBV5-4
CASSTGTGWNEQFF
TGTGCCAGCAGCACCGGGACAGGGTGGAATGAGCAGTTCTTC
>TRBD2|few|TRBJ2-1|TRBV27
CASPFREGPVNNEQFF
TGTGCCAGCCCTTTCAGGGAGGGACCTGTCAACAATGAGCAGTTCTTC
>TRBD1|NA|TRBJ1-1|TRBV30
CAWSDRGYVNTEAFF
TGTGCCTGGAGTGACAGGGGTTATGTGAACACTGAAGCTTTCTTT
>TRBD2|NA|TRBJ2-7|TRBV7-8
CASSFGTSGAYEQYF
TGTGCCAGCAGCTTTGGGACTAGCGGTGCCTACGAGCAGTACTTC
>TRBD1|NA|TRBJ1-6|TRBV9
CASSARQGANSPLHF
TGTGCCAGCAGCGCTAGACAGGGGGCGAATTCACCCCTCCACTTT
>NA|NA|TRBJ1-5|TRBV6-1
CASRTTDSNQPQHF
TGTGCCAGCAGAACGACAGATAGCAATCAGCCCCAGCATTTT
>TRBD2|NA|TRBJ2-1|TRBV2
CASTGAGGPSGEQFF
TGTGCCAGCACCGGGGCGGGAGGGCCTAGCGGTGAGCAGTTCTTC
>NA|many|TRBJ1-4|TRBV6-5
CASGTPSEKLFF
TGTGCCAGCGGGACTCCCTCCGAAAAACTGTTTTTT
>TRBD2|NA|TRBJ2-7|TRBV9
CASSVAGGLDEQYF
TGTGCCAGCAGCGTAGCGGGGGGGCTGGACGAGCAGTACTTC
>NA|few|TRBJ2-7|TRBV28
CASSPPTGTSIEQYF
TGTGCCAGCAGTCCTCCGACAGGAACCTCCATCGAGCAGTACTTC